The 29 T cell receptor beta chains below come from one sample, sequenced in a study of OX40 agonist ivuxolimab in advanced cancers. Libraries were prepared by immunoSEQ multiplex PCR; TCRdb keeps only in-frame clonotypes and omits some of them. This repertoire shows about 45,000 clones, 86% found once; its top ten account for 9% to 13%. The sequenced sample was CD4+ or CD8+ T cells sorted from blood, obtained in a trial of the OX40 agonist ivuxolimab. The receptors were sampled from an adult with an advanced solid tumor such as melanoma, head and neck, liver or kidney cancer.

The CDR3 bases are TGTGCCAGCAGTGAACTAGGCGGGGCACTTCAAGAGACCCAGTACTTC. It codes for CASSELGGALQETQYF. The J gene is TRBJ2-5, the V gene TRBV6-1, with D maybe TRBD2 (6 bases). Germline assignment: CDR1 MNHNS and CDR2 SASEGT. V lost 2 bases to trimming and J lost 2 bases, with 15 bases between them. The CDR3 is made up of 16 amino acids.

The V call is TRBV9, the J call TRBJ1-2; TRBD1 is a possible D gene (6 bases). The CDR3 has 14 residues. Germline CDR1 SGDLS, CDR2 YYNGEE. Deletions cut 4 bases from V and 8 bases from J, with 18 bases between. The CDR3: CASSPQGRDKGYTF. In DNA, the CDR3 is TGTGCCAGCAGCCCACAAGGCAGGGACAAAGGCTACACCTTC.

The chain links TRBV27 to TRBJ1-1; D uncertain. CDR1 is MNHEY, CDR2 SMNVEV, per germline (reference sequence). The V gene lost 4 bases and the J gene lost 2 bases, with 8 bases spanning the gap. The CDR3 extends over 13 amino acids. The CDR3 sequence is CASSSTSNTEAFF. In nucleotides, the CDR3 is TGTGCCAGCAGTTCAACATCAAACACTGAAGCTTTCTTT.

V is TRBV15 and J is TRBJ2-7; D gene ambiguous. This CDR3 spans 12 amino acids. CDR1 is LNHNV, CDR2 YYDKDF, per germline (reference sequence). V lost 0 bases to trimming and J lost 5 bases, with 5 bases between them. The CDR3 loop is CATSREGNEQYF. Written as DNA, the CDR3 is TGTGCCACCAGCAGAGAAGGGAACGAGCAGTACTTC.

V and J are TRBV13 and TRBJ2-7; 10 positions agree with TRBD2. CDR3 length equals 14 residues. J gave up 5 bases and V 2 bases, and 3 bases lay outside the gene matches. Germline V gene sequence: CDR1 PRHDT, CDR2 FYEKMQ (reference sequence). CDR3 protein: CASSLTAGGHEQYF. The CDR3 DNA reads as TGTGCCAGCAGCTTAACAGCGGGAGGGCACGAGCAGTACTTC.

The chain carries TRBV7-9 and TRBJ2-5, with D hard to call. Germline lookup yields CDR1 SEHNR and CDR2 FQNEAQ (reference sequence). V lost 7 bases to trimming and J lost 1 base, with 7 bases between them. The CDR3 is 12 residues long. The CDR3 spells CASKDGQETQYF. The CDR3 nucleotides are TGTGCCAGCAAGGACGGCCAAGAGACCCAGTACTTC.

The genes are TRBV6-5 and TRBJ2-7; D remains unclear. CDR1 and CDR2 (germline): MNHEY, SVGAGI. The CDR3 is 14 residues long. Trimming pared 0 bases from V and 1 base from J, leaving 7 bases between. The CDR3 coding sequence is TGTGCCAGCAGTTACTCGAGTCAATCCTACGAGCAGTACTTC. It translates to CASSYSSQSYEQYF.

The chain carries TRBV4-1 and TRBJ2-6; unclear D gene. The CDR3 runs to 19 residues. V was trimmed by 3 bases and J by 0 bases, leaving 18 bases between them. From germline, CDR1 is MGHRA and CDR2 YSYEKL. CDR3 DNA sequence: TGCGCCAGCAGCCAGTTACCGGGCCAAACGTCCTCTGGGGCCAACGTCCTGACTTTC. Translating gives CASSQLPGQTSSGANVLTF.

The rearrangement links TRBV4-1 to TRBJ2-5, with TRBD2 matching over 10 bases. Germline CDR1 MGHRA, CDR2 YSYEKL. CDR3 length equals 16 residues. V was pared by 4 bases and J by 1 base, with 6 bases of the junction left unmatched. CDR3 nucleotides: TGCGCCAGCAGCCCCCTAGCGGGAGCGACCCAAGAGACCCAGTACTTC. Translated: CASSPLAGATQETQYF.

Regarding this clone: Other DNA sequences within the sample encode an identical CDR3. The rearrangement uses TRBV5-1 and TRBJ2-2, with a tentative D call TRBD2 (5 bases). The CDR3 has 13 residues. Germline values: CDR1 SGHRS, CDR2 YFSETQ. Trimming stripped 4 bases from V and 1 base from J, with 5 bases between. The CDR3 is CASSGGNTGELFF. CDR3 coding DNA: TGCGCCAGCAGCGGAGGGAACACCGGGGAGCTGTTTTTT.

The CDR3 protein is CASSAFASNFYEQYF. Written as DNA, the CDR3 is TGTGCCAGCAGTGCTTTTGCCAGTAACTTCTACGAGCAGTACTTC. The chain joins TRBV25-1 to TRBJ2-7; unclear D gene. The CDR3 runs 15 residues. Germline V gives CDR1 MGHDK, CDR2 SYGVNS. V shed 4 bases and J shed 3 bases, with 16 bases lying between them.

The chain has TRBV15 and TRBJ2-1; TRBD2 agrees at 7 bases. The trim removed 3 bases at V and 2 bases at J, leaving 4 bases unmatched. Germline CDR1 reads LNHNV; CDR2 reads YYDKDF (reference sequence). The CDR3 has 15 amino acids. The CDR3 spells CATSSVAGAYNEQFF. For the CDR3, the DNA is TGTGCCACCAGCAGCGTAGCGGGCGCCTACAATGAGCAGTTCTTC.

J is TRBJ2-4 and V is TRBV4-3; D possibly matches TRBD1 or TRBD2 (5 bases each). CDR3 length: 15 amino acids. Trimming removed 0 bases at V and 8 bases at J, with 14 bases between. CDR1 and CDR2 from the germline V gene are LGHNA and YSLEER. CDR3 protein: CASSQELTGGYIQYF. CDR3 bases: TGCGCCAGCAGCCAAGAACTCACAGGAGGATACATTCAGTACTTC.

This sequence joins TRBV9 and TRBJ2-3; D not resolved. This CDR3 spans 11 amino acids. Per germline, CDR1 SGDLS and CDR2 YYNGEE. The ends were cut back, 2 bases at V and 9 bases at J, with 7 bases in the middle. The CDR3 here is CASSVDSTQYF. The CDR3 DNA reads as TGTGCCAGCAGCGTTGACTCCACGCAGTATTTT. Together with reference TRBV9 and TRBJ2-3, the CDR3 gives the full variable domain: DSGVTQTPKHLITATGQRVTLRCSPRSGDLSVYWYQQSLDQGLQFLIQYYNGEERAKGNILERFSAQQFPDLHSELNLSSLELGDSALYFCASSVDSTQYFGPGTRLTVL.

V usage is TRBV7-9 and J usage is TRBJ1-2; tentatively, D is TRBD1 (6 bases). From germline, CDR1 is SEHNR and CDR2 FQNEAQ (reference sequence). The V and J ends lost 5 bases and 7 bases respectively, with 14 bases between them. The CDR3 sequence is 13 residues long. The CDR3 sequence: CASSPGGAGGYTF. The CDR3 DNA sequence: TGTGCCAGCAGCCCGGGGGGGGCCGGTGGCTACACCTTC.

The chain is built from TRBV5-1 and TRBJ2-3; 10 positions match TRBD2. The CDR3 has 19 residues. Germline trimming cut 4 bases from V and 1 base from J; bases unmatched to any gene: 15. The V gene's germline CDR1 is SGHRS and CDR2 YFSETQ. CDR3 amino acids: CASSRRLAGEWERTDTQYF. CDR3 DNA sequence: TGCGCCAGCAGCCGTCGGCTAGCGGGAGAGTGGGAACGCACAGATACGCAGTATTTT.

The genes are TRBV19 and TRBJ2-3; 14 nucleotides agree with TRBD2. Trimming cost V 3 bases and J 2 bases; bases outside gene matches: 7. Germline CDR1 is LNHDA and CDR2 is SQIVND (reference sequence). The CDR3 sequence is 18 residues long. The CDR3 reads CASSILRLAGGPTDTQYF. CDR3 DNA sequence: TGTGCCAGTAGTATCCTAAGACTAGCGGGGGGGCCCACAGATACGCAGTATTTT.

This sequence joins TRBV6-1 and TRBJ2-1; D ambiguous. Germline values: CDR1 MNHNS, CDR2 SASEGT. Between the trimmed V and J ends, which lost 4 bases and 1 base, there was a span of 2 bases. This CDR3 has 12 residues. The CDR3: CASSGSYNEQFF. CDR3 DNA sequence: TGTGCCAGCAGTGGGTCCTACAATGAGCAGTTCTTC.

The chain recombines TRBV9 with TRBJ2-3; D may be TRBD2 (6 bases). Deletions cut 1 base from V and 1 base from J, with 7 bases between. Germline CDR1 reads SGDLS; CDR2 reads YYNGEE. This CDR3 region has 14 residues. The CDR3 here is CASSVQRGTDTQYF. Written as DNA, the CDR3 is TGTGCCAGCAGCGTACAGCGGGGCACAGATACGCAGTATTTT.

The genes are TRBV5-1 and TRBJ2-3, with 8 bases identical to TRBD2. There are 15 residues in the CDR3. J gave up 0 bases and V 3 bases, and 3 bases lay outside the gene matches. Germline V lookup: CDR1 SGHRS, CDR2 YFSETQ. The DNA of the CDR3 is TGCGCCAGCAGCTATAGCGGGGTTAGCACAGATACGCAGTATTTT. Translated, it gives CASSYSGVSTDTQYF.

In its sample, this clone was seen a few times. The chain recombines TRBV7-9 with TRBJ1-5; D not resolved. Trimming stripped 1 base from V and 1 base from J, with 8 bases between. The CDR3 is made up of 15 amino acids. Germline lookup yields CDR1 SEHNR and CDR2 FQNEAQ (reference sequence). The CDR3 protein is CASSLGSGSNQPQHF. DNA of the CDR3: TGTGCCAGCAGCTTAGGAAGCGGGAGCAATCAGCCCCAGCATTTT.

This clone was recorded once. The CDR3 sequence: CASSLAVAYNYGYTF. The CDR3 DNA is TGTGCCAGCAGTCTCGCCGTAGCTTATAACTATGGCTACACCTTC. The genes are TRBV6-5 and TRBJ1-2, with no clear D. The CDR3 extends over 15 amino acids. Trimming stripped 5 bases from V and 1 base from J, with 14 bases between. The germline V gene encodes CDR1 MNHEY and CDR2 SVGAGI.

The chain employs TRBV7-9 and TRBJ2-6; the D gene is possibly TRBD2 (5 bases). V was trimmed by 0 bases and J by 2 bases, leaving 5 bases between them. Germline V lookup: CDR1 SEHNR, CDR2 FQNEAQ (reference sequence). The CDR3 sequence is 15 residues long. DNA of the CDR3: TGTGCCAGCAGCTTAGCGGAGGCTGGGGCCAACGTCCTGACTTTC. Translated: CASSLAEAGANVLTF.

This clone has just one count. DNA for the CDR3: TGCGCCAGCAGCCAAGATTCCTCACTGGGCACAGATACGCAGTATTTT. Its translation is CASSQDSSLGTDTQYF. The genes are TRBV4-1 and TRBJ2-3; the D is unclear. Germline V gene data show CDR1 as MGHRA and CDR2 as YSYEKL. Trimming took off 0 bases at V and 1 base at J, with 11 bases between the two ends. This CDR3 spans 16 amino acids.

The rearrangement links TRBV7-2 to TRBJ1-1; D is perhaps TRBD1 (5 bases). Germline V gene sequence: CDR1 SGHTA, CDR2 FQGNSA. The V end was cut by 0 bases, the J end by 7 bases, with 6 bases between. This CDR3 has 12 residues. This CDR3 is CASSLAGDEAFF. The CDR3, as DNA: TGTGCCAGCAGCTTAGCAGGGGATGAAGCTTTCTTT.

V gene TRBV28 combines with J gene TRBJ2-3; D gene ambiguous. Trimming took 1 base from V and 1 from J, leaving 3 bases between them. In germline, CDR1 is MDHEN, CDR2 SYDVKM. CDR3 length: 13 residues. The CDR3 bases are TGTGCCAGCAGTTTATCCGGCACAGATACGCAGTATTTT. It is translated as CASSLSGTDTQYF.

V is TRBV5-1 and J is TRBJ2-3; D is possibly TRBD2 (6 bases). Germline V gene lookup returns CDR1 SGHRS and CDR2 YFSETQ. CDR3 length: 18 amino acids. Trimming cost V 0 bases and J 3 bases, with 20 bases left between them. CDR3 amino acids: CASSLGGFLGGYTDTQYF. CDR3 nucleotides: TGCGCCAGCAGCTTGGGCGGGTTTTTGGGAGGTTATACAGATACGCAGTATTTT.

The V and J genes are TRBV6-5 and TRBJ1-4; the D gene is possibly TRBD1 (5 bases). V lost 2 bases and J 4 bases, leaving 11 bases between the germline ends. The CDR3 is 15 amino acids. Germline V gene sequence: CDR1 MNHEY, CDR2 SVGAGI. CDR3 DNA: TGTGCCAGCAGTTACCGCCGAGACAGTAATGAAAAACTGTTTTTT. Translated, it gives CASSYRRDSNEKLFF.

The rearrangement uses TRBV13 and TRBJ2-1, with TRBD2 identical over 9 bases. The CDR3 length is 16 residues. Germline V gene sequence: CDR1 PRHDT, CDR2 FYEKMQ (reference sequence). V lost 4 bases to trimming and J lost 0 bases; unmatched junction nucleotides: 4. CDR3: CASSYSGSPSYNEQFF. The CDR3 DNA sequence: TGTGCCAGCAGCTATAGCGGGAGCCCCTCCTACAATGAGCAGTTCTTC.